These 7 T cell receptor beta chains share one sample of origin, sequenced in a study of PD-1 blockade in classical Hodgkin lymphoma. Exposure to brentuximab vedotin varied, and each patient had relapsed following autologous stem cell transplantation. The data were produced by immunoSEQ multiplex PCR, yet TCRdb's version contains in-frame clones alone and is incomplete. There are approximately 98,000 clones in the sample; 70% to 90% occur only once, and just under 20% lies in the top ten. Sequenced here: peripheral blood mononuclear cells (PBMCs), sampled before the second cycle of nivolumab. The receptor set was obtained from a human donor with classical Hodgkin lymphoma.

The V call is TRBV5-1, the J call TRBJ1-1; unclear D gene. Between the trimmed V and J ends, which lost 0 bases and 1 base, there was a span of 7 bases. CDR3 length equals 14 residues. Germline-derived CDR1 and CDR2 are SGHRS and YFSETQ. For the CDR3, the DNA is TGCGCCAGCAGCTTGGGAAACGCGAACACTGAAGCTTTCTTT. This codes for CASSLGNANTEAFF.

The V call is TRBV7-9, the J call TRBJ2-1; tentative D call: TRBD2 (5 bases). Trimming stripped 4 bases from V and 8 bases from J, with 12 bases between. Per the germline V gene, CDR1 is SEHNR and CDR2 is FQNEAQ (reference sequence). The CDR3 sequence is 13 residues long. The CDR3 sequence is CASSSSAADEQFF. CDR3 DNA: TGTGCCAGCAGCTCCTCAGCGGCAGATGAGCAGTTCTTC.

CDR3: CATSVEREGRNEQFF. The CDR3 nucleotides are TGTGCCACCAGCGTGGAGCGGGAGGGCCGAAATGAGCAGTTCTTC. The rearrangement links TRBV15 to TRBJ2-1; TRBD2 aligns across 10 bases. V trimming: 5 bases; J trimming: 7 bases; junction bases outside the gene matches: 8. Germline lookup yields CDR1 LNHNV and CDR2 YYDKDF (reference sequence). The CDR3 is 15 residues long.

The chain recombines TRBV29-1 with TRBJ1-2, with D perhaps TRBD1 (6 bases). Trimming stripped 7 bases from V and 6 bases from J, with 12 bases between. This CDR3 has 11 amino acids. Germline CDR1 and CDR2: SQVTM and ANQGSEA. In nucleotides, the CDR3 is TGCAGCGCGGGGGGCGCGGATGGCTACACCTTC. It specifies CSAGGADGYTF.

The gene calls are TRBV5-1 and TRBJ1-4; D is ambiguous. This CDR3 spans 14 amino acids. Germline V gene data show CDR1 as SGHRS and CDR2 as YFSETQ. Trimming stripped 0 bases from V and 10 bases from J, with 13 bases between. CDR3 nucleotide sequence: TGCGCCAGCAGCTTGGGACGTCGGTGGGGAAAACTGTTTTTT. Amino acid sequence: CASSLGRRWGKLFF.

V and J are TRBV19 and TRBJ2-2, with TRBD2 identical over 9 bases. Per the germline V gene, CDR1 is LNHDA and CDR2 is SQIVND (reference sequence). The CDR3 spans 15 residues. Losses at the gene ends were 5 bases for V and 7 bases for J; bases not matched to a gene: 8. The CDR3 here is CASSAASGTGGELFF. CDR3 nucleotide sequence: TGTGCCAGTAGTGCGGCTAGCGGGACCGGCGGGGAGCTGTTTTTT.

This chain joins TRBV14 and TRBJ1-1; a possible D gene is TRBD1 (6 bases). V was shortened by 8 bases and J by 7 bases, with 20 bases between the two germline ends. This CDR3 is 14 amino acids long. Germline V lookup: CDR1 SGHDN, CDR2 FVKESK. The CDR3 DNA reads as TGTGCCAGCCAGGGGCAGGGGCCCCCCGGTGAAGCTTTCTTT. Its translation is CASQGQGPPGEAFF.